The present TCR beta chain was sequenced within a study of blood T cells in healthy people across ages. Combining a sample-barcoded 5' primer with a J-beta primer mix, a second PCR ran for roughly 7 to 11 cycles. TCRdb re-analysed the 5' RACE reads in MiXCR, keeping a single row per CDR3 protein. The sample lists over 1,500,000 distinct CDR3 sequences, 40% to 55% occurring once. Sequencing was done on a sample of blood. This clonotype was obtained from a woman aged 40-49 years in good health.

The CDR3 protein is CASSLALGAGGYTF. CDR3 coding DNA: TGTGCCAGCAGTTTAGCCCTCGGGGCCGGGGGCTACACCTTC. V is TRBV28 and J is TRBJ1-2; D is possibly TRBD1 (5 bases). V lost 2 bases to trimming and J lost 8 bases, with 15 bases between them. The CDR3 loop spans 14 amino acids. Germline loops: CDR1 MDHEN, CDR2 SYDVKM.